This T cell receptor beta chain came from a study of CD8+ T cells in alopecia areata. Germline CDR1 is SGHTA and CDR2 is FQGNSA. The V end was cut by 3 bases, the J end by 3 bases, with 15 bases between. The CDR3 has 15 amino acids. Sequencing used cDNA as its template, made by extracting RNA and reverse transcribing it. The assay was immunoSEQ multiplex PCR, and TCRdb's table has in-frame clones only and misses some. The sample contains 150,000 to 200,000 clones, 58% of which appear only once. Treatment of the sample: oral pan-JAK inhibitor, 5-10 mg twice daily. The sample was CD4+ T cells sorted from blood, taken at approximately week 56, from a patient treated with tofacitinib. The sequence was collected from a human donor with alopecia areata. The chain couples TRBV7-2 to TRBJ2-7; D is possibly TRBD2 (6 bases). CDR3 coding DNA: TGTGCCAGCAGCTTCTCTCGCCGGGGGAACTACGAGCAGTACTTC. It specifies CASSFSRRGNYEQYF.